Included here is one T cell receptor beta chain sequence, with context. Its matching antigen is unknown. This CDR3 is 15 amino acids long. Germline assignment: CDR1 SEHNR and CDR2 FQNEAQ (reference sequence). V dropped 1 base and J dropped 8; count of bases not matched to a gene: 7. Original methodology: ImmunoSEQ junction-only sequences lacked quality scores, so their filtering differed. Profiled with immunoSEQ multiplex PCR; TCRdb holds only in-frame clones, not every one. V and J calls and clone size are as listed in that table; D and trimming were resolved from the DNA. The top ten hold 0.95% to 1.5% of the sample, which has around 2,000,000 clones, approximately 95% seen once. The sample originates from a study of shared clonotypes between healthy human individuals. Cells designated naive CD8 were CD45RO-negative and were positively selected for CCR7, with terminally differentiated effector memory CD45RA+ cells excluded.

Study conclusions and caveats: Sorted-subset sequencing was shown by rarefaction to be incomplete despite large depth.

Source material: naive CD8+ T cells sorted from blood. This chain links TRBV7-9 with TRBJ2-1; 8 bases match TRBD2. The sequence was obtained from a man younger than 30 in good health. Written as DNA, the CDR3 is TGTGCCAGCAGCTTAGATCCGGGAGGGCGGTATGAGCAGTTCTTC. Its translation: CASSLDPGGRYEQFF. Full variable domain (rest looked up from reference TRBV7-9 and TRBJ2-1): DTGVSQNPRHKITKRGQNVTFRCDPISEHNRLYWYRQTLGQGPEFLTYFQNEAQLEKSRLLSDRFSAERPKGSFSTLEIQRTEQGDSAMYLCASSLDPGGRYEQFFGPGTRLTVL.